The TCR beta chain described here comes from a study of shared clonotypes between healthy human individuals (dated by TCRdb to between 2020 and 2021). Looking at the study overall: Three men and a couple of women, aged 18 to 49 years, made up the cohort. For each donor, CD4 naive and CD4 memory were each run on three plates, CD8 naive on two plates, and CD8 memory on one plate. To estimate repertoire size and how much clonotypes are shared between individuals, the study performed deep sequencing of blood TCR repertoires from about 5 healthy adults. Libraries were prepared and TCR repertoires were sequenced by different laboratories using diverse techniques, in order to increase sequencing depth and limit assay-specific biases. Between about 0.8 and 9 billion PBMCs per donor were obtained by leukapheresis. What the research found in general, with its limitations: Sampling was limited to blood, and TCR repertoires in tissue likely differ from TCR repertoires in blood. Compared with non-shared clonotypes, clonotypes shared by all four sorted-subset donors had higher generation probabilities. Naive subsets generally had larger estimated clonotype richness than memory subsets. Rarefaction of sorted-subset datasets indicated incomplete sequencing despite the large sequencing depth. Pairwise subsampling led to the expectation that sequencing depth would affect the degree of clonotype sharing among donors. The genetic and exposure-history diversity represented was limited by the small number of donors. Across four donors, approximately 5% of naive CD4, 3% to 4% of naive CD8, 2.3% of memory CD4, and 0.4% of memory CD8 clonotypes were shared.

With respect to this clone: It lacks a known antigen. No per-base quality is available; no much larger clone lies one base away. In the same sample, other DNA sequences code for this CDR3.

V lost 2 bases and J lost 4 bases, and the count of bases not matched to a germline gene is 4. CDR1 LNHDA and CDR2 SQIVND are derived from the germline V gene (reference sequence). The CDR3 covers 14 residues, taking in both the cysteine and the phenylalanine. Only the CDR3 DNA stays, 42 bases, in frame from base 1. The donors were healthy, HIV-negative adults who had no recently reported acute infections or vaccinations. Every donor was a Caucasian adult residing in Nashville, Tennessee, USA. CD4+ T cells were enriched by magnetic negative selection, after which naive cells were positively selected on CD45RA and the negative fraction was taken as the memory subset. After blood collection by leukapheresis, PBMCs were isolated using Ficoll-Histopaque density gradient centrifugation and then cryopreserved in the vapor phase of liquid nitrogen. Analytical flow cytometry was used to check the purity and quantity of every magnetically sorted T cell population. From each sorted fraction, genomic DNA was isolated and quantified by UV absorbance on a Nanodrop 2000c.

Using the deep immunoSEQ assay, multiplex PCR amplified TCR CDR3 regions from genomic DNA. Extracted genomic DNA from each cell subset was spread evenly across all wells of several immunoSEQ 96-well plates, with each plate serving as a replicate. For sorted subsets, around 200 ng genomic DNA, equal to 30,000 or so T cell genomes, was loaded into each replicate PCR. Purified libraries were quantified with a Qubit 3.0 fluorometer, sized on a Bioanalyzer 2100, and re-quantified with the KAPA Library Quantification kit. Every immunoSEQ 96-well plate was sequenced on a dedicated single-read 150-cycle Illumina NextSeq 550 flow cell. In the source study's methods: Because only junctional sequences without quality scores were contained in the immunoSEQ output, filtering matching that applied to full-length reads could not be performed. Sequences were annotated with PyIR, a Python wrapper for IgBLAST v1.9, using IMGT germline references to assign V/J genes and CDR3. Reads with weak V/J assignments (E-value above 1e-6), missing CDR3, stop codons, out-of-frame junctions, or ambiguous translated residues were removed. V3J clonotypes were defined as sequences sharing an identical inferred V gene, J gene, and CDR3 amino acid sequence. To compute the percentage overlap between repertoires, the number of shared unique clonotypes was divided by the size of the smaller repertoire. RTK rarefaction, the Chao1 estimator, and Recon v2.1 estimates of unobserved clonotypes were used to assess repertoire richness. Generation probabilities for all TCRbeta clonotypes obtained by the gDNA method from several donors were computed using OLGA. Here the immuneACCESS table is served through TCRdb, limited to in-frame sequences with V and J called. Missing clones are a known gap in these copies; in checked studies unresolved V genes cover under half, and the rest lacks a known reason. V and J calls and clone size are those listed in that table; D and trimming were worked out from the DNA. This sample gives about 1.5 million clones in total; approximately 98% of them show up just once. Of the sample, roughly 0.45% falls within the top ten clones.

The sample consisted of naive CD4+ T cells sorted from blood. The cell subset or site label here, explained by the study, means: CD45RA+ positively selected. The receptor comes from a man aged 25-40 years in good health. This chain is built from TRBV19 and TRBJ2-7, with 8 bases aligning to TRBD1. This receptor has the CDR3 CASSIPGGGYEQYF. The sequenced DNA: TGTGCCAGTAGTATACCAGGGGGCGGTTACGAGCAGTACTTC. With the rest looked up from the reference TRBV19 and TRBJ2-7 genes rather than sequenced, the full variable domain is DGGITQSPKYLFRKEGQNVTLSCEQNLNHDAMYWYRQDPGQGLRLIYYSQIVNDFQKGDIAEGYSVSREKKESFPLTVTSAQKNPTAFYLCASSIPGGGYEQYFGPGTRLTVT.